This record covers a single TCR beta chain. What it binds is not known. These data belong to a study of cytomegalovirus exposure and HLA in healthy donors. Study-wide findings and caveats: Testing in vitro showed a few CMV-associated chains specific for CMV antigens.

Produced via immunoSEQ multiplex PCR; TCRdb's table is partial and in-frame only. The sample contains about 110,000 clones, around nine tenths of which appear only once. Germline V lookup: CDR1 SGHTA, CDR2 FQGTGA. The V end was cut by 4 bases, the J end by 4 bases, with 8 bases between. The CDR3 extends over 13 amino acids. Source material: PBMCs. The rearrangement joins TRBV7-3 to TRBJ1-3; no clear D. The source is a woman aged 18-35 years in good health and CMV-seronegative. DNA of the CDR3: TGTGCCAGCAGCTCCGTTCCCGGAAACACCATATATTTT. This codes for CASSSVPGNTIYF.